This T cell receptor (beta chain) appears in the sequencing data of a study of cytomegalovirus exposure and HLA in healthy donors. Study conclusions and caveats: Accurate predictions that matched the HLA-A and HLA-B alleles of most subjects were reportedly made from TCR beta sequences.

Use of 60 Vbeta and 13 Jbeta primers characterized the PCR. The assay was immunoSEQ multiplex PCR, and TCRdb's table has in-frame clones only and misses some. Of 170,000 or so clones listed, under 85% are singletons. The CDR3 spans 13 residues. Trimming took 7 bases from V and 7 from J; bases not matched to a gene: 9. Germline assignment: CDR1 MNHEY and CDR2 SMNVEV (reference sequence). As concerns this clone: The antigen is unknown.

The sequenced sample consisted of PBMCs. The V and J genes are TRBV27 and TRBJ1-2; 7 bases match TRBD1. The sequence came from a man aged 18-30 years in good health and CMV-seronegative. The CDR3 reads CASMRGGDTGYTF. The CDR3 DNA is TGTGCCAGCATGAGAGGGGGCGATACTGGCTACACCTTC.